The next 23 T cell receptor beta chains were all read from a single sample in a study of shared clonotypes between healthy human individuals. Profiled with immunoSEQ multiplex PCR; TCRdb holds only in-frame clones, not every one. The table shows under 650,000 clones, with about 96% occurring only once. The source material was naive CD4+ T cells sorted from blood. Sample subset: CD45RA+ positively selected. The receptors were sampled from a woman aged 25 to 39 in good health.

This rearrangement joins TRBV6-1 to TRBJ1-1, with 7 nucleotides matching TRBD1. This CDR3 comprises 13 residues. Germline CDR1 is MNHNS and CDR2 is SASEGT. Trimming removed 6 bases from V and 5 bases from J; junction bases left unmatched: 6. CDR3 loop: CASRAQGLTEAFF. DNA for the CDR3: TGTGCCAGCAGGGCACAGGGGTTGACTGAAGCTTTCTTT.

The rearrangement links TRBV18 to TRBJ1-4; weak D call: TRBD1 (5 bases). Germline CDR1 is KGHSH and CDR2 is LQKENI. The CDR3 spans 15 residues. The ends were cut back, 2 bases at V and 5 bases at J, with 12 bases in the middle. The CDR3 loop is CASSPGANQNEKLFF. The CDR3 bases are TGTGCCAGCTCACCAGGGGCAAATCAGAATGAAAAACTGTTTTTT.

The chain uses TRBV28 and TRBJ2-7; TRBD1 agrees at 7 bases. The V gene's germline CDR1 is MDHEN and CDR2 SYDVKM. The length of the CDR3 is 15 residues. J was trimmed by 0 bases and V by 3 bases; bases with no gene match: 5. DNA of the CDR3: TGTGCCAGCAGTTTGACTTGGGACAGCTCCTACGAGCAGTACTTC. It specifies CASSLTWDSSYEQYF. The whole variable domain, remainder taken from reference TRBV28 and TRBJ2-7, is DVKVTQSSRYLVKRTGEKVFLECVQDMDHENMFWYRQDPGLGLRLIYFSYDVKMKEKGDIPEGYSVSREKKERFSLILESASTNQTSMYLCASSLTWDSSYEQYFGPGTRLTVT.

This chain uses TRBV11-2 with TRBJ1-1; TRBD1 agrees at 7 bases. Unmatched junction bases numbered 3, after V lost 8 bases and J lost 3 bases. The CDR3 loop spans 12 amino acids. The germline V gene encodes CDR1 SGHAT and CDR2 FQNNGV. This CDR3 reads CASGGTDTEAFF. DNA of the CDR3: TGTGCCAGCGGCGGGACAGACACTGAAGCTTTCTTT.

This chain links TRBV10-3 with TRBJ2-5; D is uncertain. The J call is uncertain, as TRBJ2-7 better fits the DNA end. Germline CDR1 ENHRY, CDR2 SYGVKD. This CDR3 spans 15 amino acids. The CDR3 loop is CAISEAGSLNYEQYF. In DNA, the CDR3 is TGTGCCATCAGTGAAGCAGGCAGCCTGAACTACGAGCAGTACTTC.

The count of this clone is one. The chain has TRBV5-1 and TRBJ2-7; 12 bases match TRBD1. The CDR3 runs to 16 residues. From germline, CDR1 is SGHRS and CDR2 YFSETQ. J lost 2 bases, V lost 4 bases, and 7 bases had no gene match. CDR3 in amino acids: CASSPPGQGAPYEQYF. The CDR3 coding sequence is TGCGCCAGCAGCCCTCCGGGACAGGGGGCCCCCTACGAGCAGTACTTC.

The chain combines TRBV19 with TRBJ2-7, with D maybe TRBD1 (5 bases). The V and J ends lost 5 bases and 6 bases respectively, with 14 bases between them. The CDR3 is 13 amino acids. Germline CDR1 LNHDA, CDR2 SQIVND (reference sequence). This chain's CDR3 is CASSQGSAGEQYF. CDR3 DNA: TGTGCCAGTAGTCAGGGTTCAGCCGGCGAGCAGTACTTC.

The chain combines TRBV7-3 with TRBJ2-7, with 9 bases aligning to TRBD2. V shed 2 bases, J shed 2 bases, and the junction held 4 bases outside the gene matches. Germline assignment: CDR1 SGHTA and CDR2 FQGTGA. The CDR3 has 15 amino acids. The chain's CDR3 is CASSLDPSGAYEQYF. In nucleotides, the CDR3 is TGTGCCAGCAGCTTAGATCCTAGCGGGGCCTACGAGCAGTACTTC.

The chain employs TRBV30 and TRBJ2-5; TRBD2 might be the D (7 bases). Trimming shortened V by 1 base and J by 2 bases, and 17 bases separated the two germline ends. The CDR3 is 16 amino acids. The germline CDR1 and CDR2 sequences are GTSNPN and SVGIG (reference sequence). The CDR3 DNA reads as TGTGCCTGGAGTGGGGGGGCCCTAGCGGCTCAAGAGACCCAGTACTTC. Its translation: CAWSGGALAAQETQYF.

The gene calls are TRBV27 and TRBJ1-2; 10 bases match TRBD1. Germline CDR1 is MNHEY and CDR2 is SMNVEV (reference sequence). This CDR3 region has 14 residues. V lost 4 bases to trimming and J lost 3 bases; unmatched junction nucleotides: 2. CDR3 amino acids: CASSSDRGHYGYTF. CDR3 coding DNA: TGTGCCAGCAGTTCCGACAGGGGGCACTATGGCTACACCTTC.

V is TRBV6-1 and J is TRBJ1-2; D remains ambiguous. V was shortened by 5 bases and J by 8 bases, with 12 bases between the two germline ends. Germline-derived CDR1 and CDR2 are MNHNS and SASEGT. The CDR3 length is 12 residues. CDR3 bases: TGTGCCAGCAGTTTCTCCGAAGGCGGCTACACCTTC. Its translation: CASSFSEGGYTF.

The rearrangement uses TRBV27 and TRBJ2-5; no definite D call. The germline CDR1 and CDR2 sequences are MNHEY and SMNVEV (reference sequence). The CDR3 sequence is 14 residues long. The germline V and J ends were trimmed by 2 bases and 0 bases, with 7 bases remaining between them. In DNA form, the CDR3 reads TGTGCCAGCAGTTTAGACTTGCACCAAGAGACCCAGTACTTC. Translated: CASSLDLHQETQYF.

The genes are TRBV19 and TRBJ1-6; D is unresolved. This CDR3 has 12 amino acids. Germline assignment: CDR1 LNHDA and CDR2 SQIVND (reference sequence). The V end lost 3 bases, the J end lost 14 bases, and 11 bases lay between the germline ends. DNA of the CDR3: TGTGCCAGTAGTATGACGACCGGCACCCTCCACTTT. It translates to CASSMTTGTLHF.

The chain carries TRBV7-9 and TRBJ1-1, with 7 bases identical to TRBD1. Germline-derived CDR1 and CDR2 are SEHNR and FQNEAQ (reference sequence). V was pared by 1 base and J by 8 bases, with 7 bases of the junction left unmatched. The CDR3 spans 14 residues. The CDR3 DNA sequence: TGTGCCAGCAGCTTAGTAGGGGGCGGACCCGAAGCTTTCTTT. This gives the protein CASSLVGGGPEAFF.

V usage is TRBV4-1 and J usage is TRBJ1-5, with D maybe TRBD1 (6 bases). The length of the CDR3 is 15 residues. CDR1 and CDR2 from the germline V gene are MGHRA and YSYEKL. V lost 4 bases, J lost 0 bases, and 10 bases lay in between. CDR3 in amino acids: CASSPGATSNQPQHF. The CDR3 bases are TGCGCCAGCAGCCCGGGGGCGACTAGCAATCAGCCCCAGCATTTT.

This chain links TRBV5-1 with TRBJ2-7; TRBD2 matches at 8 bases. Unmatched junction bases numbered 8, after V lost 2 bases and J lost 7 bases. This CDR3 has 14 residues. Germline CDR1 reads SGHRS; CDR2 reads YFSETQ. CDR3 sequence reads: CASSLTWSGGEQYF. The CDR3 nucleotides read TGCGCCAGCAGCTTAACTTGGTCGGGAGGGGAGCAGTACTTC. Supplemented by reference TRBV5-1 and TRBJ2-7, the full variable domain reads KAGVTQTPRYLIKTRGQQVTLSCSPISGHRSVSWYQQTPGQGLQFLFEYFSETQRNKGNFPGRFSGRQFSNSRSEMNVSTLELGDSALYLCASSLTWSGGEQYFGPGTRLTVT.

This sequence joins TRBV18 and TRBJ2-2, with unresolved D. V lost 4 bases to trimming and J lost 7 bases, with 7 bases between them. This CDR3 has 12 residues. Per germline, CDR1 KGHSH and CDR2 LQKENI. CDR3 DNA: TGTGCCAGCTCACAAGGGCACGGGGAGCTGTTTTTT. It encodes CASSQGHGELFF.

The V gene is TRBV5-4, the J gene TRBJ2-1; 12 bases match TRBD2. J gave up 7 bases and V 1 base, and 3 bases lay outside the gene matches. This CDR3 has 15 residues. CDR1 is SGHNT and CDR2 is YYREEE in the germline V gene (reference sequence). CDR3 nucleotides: TGTGCCAGCAGCTTGTCTAGCGGGAGGGAAAATGAGCAGTTCTTC. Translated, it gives CASSLSSGRENEQFF. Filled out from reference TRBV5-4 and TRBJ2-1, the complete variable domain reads ETGVTQSPTHLIKTRGQQVTLRCSSQSGHNTVSWYQQALGQGPQFIFQYYREEENGRGNFPPRFSGLQFPNYSSELNVNALELDDSALYLCASSLSSGRENEQFFGPGTRLTVL.

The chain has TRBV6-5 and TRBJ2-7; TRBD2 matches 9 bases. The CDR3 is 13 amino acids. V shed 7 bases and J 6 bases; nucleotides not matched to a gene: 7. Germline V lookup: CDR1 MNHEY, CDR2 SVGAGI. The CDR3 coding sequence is TGTGCCAGCAAAGCCCTAGCGGGACTCGAGCAGTACTTC. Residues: CASKALAGLEQYF.

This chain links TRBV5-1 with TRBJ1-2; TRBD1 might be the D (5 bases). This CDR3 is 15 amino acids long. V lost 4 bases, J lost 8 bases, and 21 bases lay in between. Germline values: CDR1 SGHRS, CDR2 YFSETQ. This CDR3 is CASSAAGTDPVGYTF. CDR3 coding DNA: TGCGCCAGCAGCGCGGCCGGGACGGACCCTGTCGGCTACACCTTC.

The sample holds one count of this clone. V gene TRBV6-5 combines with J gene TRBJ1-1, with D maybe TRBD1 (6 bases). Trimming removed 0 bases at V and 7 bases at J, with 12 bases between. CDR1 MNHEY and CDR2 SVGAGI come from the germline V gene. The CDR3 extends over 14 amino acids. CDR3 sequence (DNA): TGTGCCAGCAGTTACTCCGGGGGGCCAAGTGAAGCTTTCTTT. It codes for CASSYSGGPSEAFF.

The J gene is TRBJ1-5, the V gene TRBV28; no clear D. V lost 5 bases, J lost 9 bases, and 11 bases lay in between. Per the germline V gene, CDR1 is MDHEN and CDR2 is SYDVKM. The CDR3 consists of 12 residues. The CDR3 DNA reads TGTGCCAGCAGTCCCGGGGTTCTGCCCCAGCATTTT. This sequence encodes CASSPGVLPQHF.

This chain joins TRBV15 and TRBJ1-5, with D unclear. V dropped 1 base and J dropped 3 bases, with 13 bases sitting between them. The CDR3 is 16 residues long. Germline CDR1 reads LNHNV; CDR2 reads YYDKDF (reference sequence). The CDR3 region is CATSRGNGRLNQPQHF. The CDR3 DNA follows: TGTGCCACCAGCAGAGGAAACGGAAGGCTCAATCAGCCCCAGCATTTT.